This T cell receptor (beta chain) comes out of a study of T-cell reconstitution after alpha-beta-depleted transplantation in children. Unique molecular identifiers were used in preparing the TCRbeta library. TCRdb ran MiXCR on the PCR reads and lists one entry per CDR3 protein. The sample shows about 610,000 distinct CDR3 sequences, roughly 30% of them seen only once. Germline CDR1 DFQATT, CDR2 SNEGSKA (reference sequence). This CDR3 has 13 amino acids. J gave up 4 bases and V 4 bases, and 4 bases lay outside the gene matches. Sequencing used PBMCs, obtained before TCRalphabeta/CD19-depleted stem cell transplant. The source is a boy younger than two with Wiskott-Aldrich syndrome, due to receive a stem cell transplant. The rearrangement links TRBV20-1 to TRBJ2-3, with 8 nucleotides matching TRBD1. DNA for the CDR3: TGCAGTGCTACAGCACAGGGGGCAGATACGCAGTATTTT. Protein: CSATAQGADTQYF.